These T cell receptor beta chains were read from a single sample in a study of beta chain features in type 1 diabetes. TCRdb keeps only in-frame clones here, not all; method: immunoSEQ multiplex PCR. The data hold 300,000 or so clones, with 7.5% to 9% observed a single time. Material: central memory CD4+ T cells from blood. The receptors were gathered from a woman between 18 and 29 years old in good health. CDR3s include the opening cysteine and the closing phenylalanine or tryptophan. Fields, in order: V gene, J gene, CDR3 protein.

TRBV9	TRBJ2-7	CASSSQSSGYEQYF
TRBV5-1	TRBJ1-2	CASSPGQSGIYGYTF
TRBV29-1	TRBJ2-1	CSVEGLGNEQFF
TRBV11-1	TRBJ1-2	CASAQQSYYGYTF
TRBV5-1	TRBJ2-2	CASSLVINTGELFF
TRBV5-4	TRBJ2-5	CASSLGGWQETQYF
TRBV5-1	TRBJ2-1	CASSRRLNNEQFF
TRBV5-6	TRBJ2-7	CASSLSNRLSSYEQYF
TRBV5-4	TRBJ2-5	CASSLVGGETQYF
TRBV6-1	TRBJ2-7	CASSLRDRGIYEQYF
TRBV4-3	TRBJ1-1	CASSQEPKGSTEAFF
TRBV5-4	TRBJ2-1	CASSSSPTNRYNEQFF
TRBV6-5	TRBJ1-1	CASSYSARGKTEAFF
TRBV28	TRBJ2-4	CASSFGGGFGRAKNIQYF
TRBV7-3	TRBJ2-5	CASSLNPGGLQETQYF
TRBV7-6	TRBJ2-2	CASSPSAGVPTGELFF
TRBV11-2	TRBJ2-7	CASSLEASGRGQYF
TRBV11-1	TRBJ2-1	CASSLGGRSNNEQFF
TRBV5-1	TRBJ2-7	CASSLVGGPTYEQYF
TRBV2	TRBJ1-1	CASSAQGFGEAFF
TRBV5-4	TRBJ2-2	CASSYSRGGGAPGELFF
TRBV2	TRBJ1-5	CASSETGLSNQPQHF
TRBV28	TRBJ2-3	CASHRAGTDTQYF
TRBV7-2	TRBJ1-1	CASSRPTGGKSAEAFF
TRBV11-1	TRBJ2-5	CASSDRAGGETQYF
TRBV7-9	TRBJ2-1	CASSLVFGRSDNEQFF
TRBV2	TRBJ1-2	CASSPEGSYGYTF
TRBV7-2	TRBJ2-7	CASSLGVYLYF
TRBV7-9	TRBJ2-7	CASSTFRLRDRGSYEQYF
TRBV7-2	TRBJ2-7	CASSFALGLEEQYF
TRBV9	TRBJ2-2	CASSVVGSPNTGELFF
TRBV7-2	TRBJ1-3	CASSLPFGGCNTIYF
TRBV5-4	TRBJ2-1	CASSPGTSGINEQFF
TRBV9	TRBJ2-3	CASSVATSVADTQYF
TRBV7-2	TRBJ2-5	CASSLSPRETQYF
TRBV7-9	TRBJ1-1	CASSPLTAQVRTEAFF
TRBV28	TRBJ2-7	CASSFSSSAYEQYF
TRBV7-2	TRBJ2-5	CASSLMGLETQYF
TRBV18	TRBJ2-2	CASSPAGNTGELFF
TRBV10-3	TRBJ1-2	CAISESGGNYGYTF
TRBV4-2	TRBJ2-7	CASSPGPAGGTYEQYF
TRBV4-3	TRBJ1-1	CASSPGKTGDRAFF
TRBV11-2	TRBJ2-1	CASSLVGTSGRNEQFF
TRBV5-4	TRBJ2-3	CASSSTETDTQYF